The clone carrying this T cell receptor beta chain was counted a few times. Unique molecular identifiers were incorporated during preparation of the TCRbeta library. In TCRdb, the PCR reads were re-called with MiXCR into one record per CDR3 protein. The sample lists about 540,000 distinct CDR3 sequences, 25% to 30% occurring once. CDR3 length: 14 residues. The V end was cut by 2 bases, the J end by 6 bases, with 13 bases between. Looked up from germline, CDR1 is SQVTM and CDR2 is ANQGSEA. The data originate from a study of T-cell reconstitution after alpha-beta-depleted transplantation in children. The sequence was collected from a boy under three years old with Wiskott-Aldrich syndrome, due to receive a stem cell transplant. This rearrangement joins TRBV29-1 to TRBJ2-2, with D unresolved. This specimen consisted of PBMCs, obtained before TCRalphabeta/CD19-depleted stem cell transplant. The CDR3 sequence is CSVELLGGPGELFF. CDR3 nucleotides: TGCAGCGTTGAACTTCTGGGCGGCCCCGGGGAGCTGTTTTTT.